This entry is about one T cell receptor beta chain. This specimen belongs to a study of blood T cell repertoires in COVID-19. Study background: Sources were T cells, B-cell-depleted T cells, or PBMCs; the material itself was cDNA or gDNA.

Original processing notes: From reference gene primer amplification, estimates of nucleated cell counts were derived. Libraries were prepared by immunoSEQ multiplex PCR; TCRdb keeps only in-frame clonotypes and omits some of them. The DNA was the basis for D and trimming; V, J and clone size are from that table. The sample carries under 500,000 clones, 80% to 90% recorded once. Individuals drawn from around 24 US areas were roughly 18 to 95 years old. Cohort 3 donors counted as recovered after two negative PCRs, clearance, or resolved symptoms. The CDR3 totals 15 residues. Germline CDR1 is SGHRS and CDR2 is YFSETQ. V dropped 0 bases and J dropped 4; count of bases not matched to a gene: 0.

This sequence joins TRBV5-1 and TRBJ2-7, with 14 bases aligning to TRBD2. This sequence originates from a man aged 30-40 years who had recovered from COVID-19. Sequencing input: PBMCs or T cells enriched from blood (not recorded which). Written as DNA, the CDR3 is TGCGCCAGCAGCTTGGGACTAGCGGGAGGGTACGAGCAGTACTTC. Translated: CASSLGLAGGYEQYF.